This passage covers 5 T cell receptor beta chains from one sample sequenced in a study of cytomegalovirus exposure and HLA in healthy donors. Clones were sequenced by immunoSEQ multiplex PCR, and TCRdb holds only the in-frame ones, with some missing. Counted here are a few hundred thousand clones, roughly 84% occurring once; the ten biggest clones make up 12%. Input material: PBMCs. The receptors stem from a man younger than 30 in good health and CMV-seropositive.

This chain uses TRBV9 with TRBJ2-3, with D possibly being TRBD2 (5 bases). The CDR3 is 14 residues long. The germline V gene has CDR1 SGDLS and CDR2 YYNGEE. Trimming removed 0 bases from V and 5 bases from J, with 10 bases in between. This CDR3 is CASSVVREGDTQYF. In nucleotides, the CDR3 is TGTGCCAGCAGCGTAGTCCGGGAAGGAGATACGCAGTATTTT. The whole variable domain, filled in from reference TRBV9 and TRBJ2-3, reads DSGVTQTPKHLITATGQRVTLRCSPRSGDLSVYWYQQSLDQGLQFLIQYYNGEERAKGNILERFSAQQFPDLHSELNLSSLELGDSALYFCASSVVREGDTQYFGPGTRLTVL.

J is TRBJ2-7 and V is TRBV7-3; D is possibly TRBD1 or TRBD2 (5 bases each). The ends were cut back, 2 bases at V and 5 bases at J, with 16 bases in the middle. This CDR3 is built from 15 residues. From germline, CDR1 is SGHTA and CDR2 FQGTGA. The CDR3 sequence is CASSLSPLGVDEQYF. The CDR3 nucleotides are TGTGCCAGCAGCTTATCTCCGTTGGGGGTCGACGAGCAGTACTTC.

The chain uses TRBV18 and TRBJ2-1; D unclear. The CDR3 loop spans 14 amino acids. In germline, CDR1 is KGHSH, CDR2 LQKENI. V lost 2 bases to trimming and J lost 2 bases, with 7 bases between them. The CDR3 loop reads CASSPGTTYNEQFF. The CDR3 DNA is TGTGCCAGCTCACCAGGCACTACCTACAATGAGCAGTTCTTC.

The chain is built from TRBV18 and TRBJ1-1; no firm D call. From germline, CDR1 is KGHSH and CDR2 LQKENI. V was trimmed by 3 bases and J by 4 bases, leaving 18 bases between them. The CDR3 runs to 16 residues. CDR3 region: CASSPLAEIWGTEAFF. For the CDR3, the DNA is TGTGCCAGCTCACCCCTGGCGGAAATCTGGGGCACTGAAGCTTTCTTT.

Concerning this clone itself: The same CDR3 can be traced to other DNA sequences in this sample. This chain connects TRBV5-1 to TRBJ1-2, with 11 bases aligning to TRBD1. J gave up 4 bases and V 0 bases, and 2 bases lay outside the gene matches. There are 15 residues in the CDR3. Germline-derived CDR1 and CDR2 are SGHRS and YFSETQ. The CDR3 protein is CASSLDGQGAYGYTF. The CDR3 DNA sequence: TGCGCCAGCAGCTTGGATGGACAGGGGGCCTATGGCTACACCTTC.